The 14 T cell receptor beta chains given below trace back to one sample, sequenced in a study of CD8+ T cells in alopecia areata. Once RNA had been extracted, it was reverse transcribed into cDNA to act as the sequencing template. Only in-frame clones appear in the TCRdb table, and some are missing; sequencing was by immunoSEQ multiplex PCR. The sample includes about 210,000 clones, approximately 45% seen only once; the top ten take around 2.5%. Treatment indicated: oral pan-JAK inhibitor, 5-10 mg twice daily. The source was CD4+ T cells sorted from blood, collected at approximately week 36, from a patient treated with tofacitinib. The receptors stem from a human donor with alopecia areata.

The V call is TRBV11-3, the J call TRBJ2-3; 8 nucleotides line up with TRBD1. Germline-derived CDR1 and CDR2 are SGHNT and YENEEA. Trimming removed 4 bases from V and 2 bases from J; junction bases left unmatched: 8. The CDR3 runs 16 residues. CDR3 in DNA: TGTGCCAGCAGCTCGCTCGGACAGGGAGCCACAGATACGCAGTATTTT. Its translation: CASSSLGQGATDTQYF.

This clone was detected once. The chain recombines TRBV5-1 with TRBJ1-4; D is possibly TRBD1 (5 bases). Per germline, CDR1 SGHRS and CDR2 YFSETQ. V was shortened by 2 bases and J by 0 bases, with 17 bases between the two germline ends. CDR3 length: 18 amino acids. DNA for the CDR3: TGCGCCAGCAGCTTAAGGGGCCTTACCTTTGCAACTAATGAAAAACTGTTTTTT. This translates into CASSLRGLTFATNEKLFF.

As to this clone: The identical CDR3 is also encoded by other nucleotide sequences in the sample. V usage is TRBV28 and J usage is TRBJ2-2; no clear D gene. This CDR3 contains 13 residues. V lost 3 bases to trimming and J lost 2 bases, with 4 bases between them. Germline values: CDR1 MDHEN, CDR2 SYDVKM. CDR3 region: CASSFLNTGELFF. In DNA form, the CDR3 reads TGTGCCAGCAGTTTTCTAAACACCGGGGAGCTGTTTTTT.

This clone has a handful of counts. The chain links TRBV30 to TRBJ1-1; D is perhaps TRBD1 (5 bases). The CDR3 contains 14 residues. Looked up from germline, CDR1 is GTSNPN and CDR2 is SVGIG (reference sequence). Trimming removed 1 base from V and 4 bases from J, with 13 bases in between. This CDR3 is CAWSGSRRGTEAFF. CDR3 in DNA: TGTGCCTGGAGTGGGTCCAGGAGGGGCACTGAAGCTTTCTTT.

V gene TRBV30 combines with J gene TRBJ2-1; 9 positions agree with TRBD2. The germline V gene has CDR1 GTSNPN and CDR2 SVGIG (reference sequence). Trimming cost V 0 bases and J 3 bases; bases outside gene matches: 6. The length of the CDR3 is 16 residues. CDR3 DNA sequence: TGTGCCTGGAGTGTACGCGGACTAGCGAACTACAATGAGCAGTTCTTC. Translation gives CAWSVRGLANYNEQFF.

This sequence joins TRBV5-1 and TRBJ2-1; D is unclear. The CDR3 runs to 13 residues. The V gene's germline CDR1 is SGHRS and CDR2 YFSETQ. Trimming removed 4 bases at V and 6 bases at J, with 11 bases between. CDR3 DNA sequence: TGCGCCAGCAGCCCTGCCCGCCCCAATGAGCAGTTCTTC. It translates to CASSPARPNEQFF.

This clone was counted only a few times. The rearrangement links TRBV29-1 to TRBJ2-5; 15 bases map to TRBD2. The CDR3 sequence is 14 residues long. The J segment lost 4 bases and the V segment lost 5 bases, leaving 2 bases of the junction unmatched. Germline CDR1 reads SQVTM; CDR2 reads ANQGSEA. In DNA, the CDR3 is TGCAGCGTTATGGGACTAGCGGGAGGAGAGACCCAGTACTTC. It codes for CSVMGLAGGETQYF.

This clone turned up a few times. The chain uses TRBV6-5 and TRBJ2-3; 8 bases line up with TRBD1. The germline V gene has CDR1 MNHEY and CDR2 SVGAGI. The CDR3 runs to 14 residues. V shed 6 bases, J shed 4 bases, and the junction held 6 bases outside the gene matches. The CDR3 loop reads CASRSGGAADTQYF. CDR3 sequence (DNA): TGTGCCAGCAGATCAGGGGGCGCGGCAGATACGCAGTATTTT.

The chain carries TRBV29-1 and TRBJ2-7; TRBD1 is a possible D gene (6 bases). CDR3 length: 14 residues. Per germline, CDR1 SQVTM and CDR2 ANQGSEA. With 5 bases removed from V and 0 bases from J, the gap between germline ends came to 14 bases. DNA of the CDR3: TGCAGCGTTAAAGGGTCGGACAGCTCCTACGAGCAGTACTTC. This translates into CSVKGSDSSYEQYF.

The V call is TRBV7-9, the J call TRBJ2-2; D remains ambiguous. The germline V and J ends were trimmed by 7 bases and 6 bases, with 9 bases remaining between them. Germline-derived CDR1 and CDR2 are SEHNR and FQNEAQ (reference sequence). The CDR3 has 12 amino acids. This chain's CDR3 is CASKLDAGELFF. The CDR3 nucleotides are TGTGCCAGCAAGCTAGACGCCGGGGAGCTGTTTTTT.

This chain uses TRBV19 with TRBJ1-1; D gene uncertain. The CDR3 length is 13 residues. Germline V gene sequence: CDR1 LNHDA, CDR2 SQIVND (reference sequence). Trimming pared 2 bases from V and 5 bases from J, leaving 9 bases between. The CDR3 region has the DNA TGTGCCAGTAGTATAAAGCGAGAAACTGAAGCTTTCTTT. This sequence encodes CASSIKRETEAFF.

CDR3 amino acids: CAWNDRGAAEPQHF. The CDR3 DNA is TGTGCCTGGAACGATAGGGGGGCGGCGGAGCCCCAGCATTTT. V gene TRBV30 combines with J gene TRBJ1-5, with D perhaps matching TRBD1 (6 bases). V lost 4 bases to trimming and J lost 8 bases, with 18 bases between them. The CDR3 is 14 residues long. Germline loops: CDR1 GTSNPN, CDR2 SVGIG (reference sequence).

This chain uses TRBV20-1 with TRBJ1-2, with TRBD1 identical over 8 bases. Germline CDR1 reads DFQATT; CDR2 reads SNEGSKA (reference sequence). This CDR3 contains 11 residues. The J segment lost 8 bases and the V segment lost 3 bases, leaving 2 bases of the junction unmatched. The CDR3 loop is CSARTGAGYTF. Written as DNA, the CDR3 is TGCAGTGCTAGGACAGGGGCCGGCTACACCTTC.

The chain carries TRBV5-1 and TRBJ2-3; no firm D call. CDR3 length equals 15 residues. Trimming pared 4 bases from V and 4 bases from J, leaving 16 bases between. Germline CDR1 and CDR2: SGHRS and YFSETQ. The CDR3 sequence: CASSLPYLVADTQYF. CDR3 DNA: TGCGCCAGCAGCCTACCGTACCTAGTGGCAGATACGCAGTATTTT.